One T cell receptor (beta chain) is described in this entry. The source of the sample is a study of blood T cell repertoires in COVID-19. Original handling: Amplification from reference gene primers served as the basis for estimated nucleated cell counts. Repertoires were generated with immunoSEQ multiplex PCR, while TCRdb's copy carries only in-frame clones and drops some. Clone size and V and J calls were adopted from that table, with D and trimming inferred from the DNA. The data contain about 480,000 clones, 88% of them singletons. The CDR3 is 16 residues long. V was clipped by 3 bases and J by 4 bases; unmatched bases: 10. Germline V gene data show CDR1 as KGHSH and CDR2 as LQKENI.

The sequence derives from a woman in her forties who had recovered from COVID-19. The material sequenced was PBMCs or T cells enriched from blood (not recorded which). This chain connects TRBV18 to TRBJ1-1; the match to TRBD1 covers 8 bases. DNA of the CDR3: TGTGCCAGCTCACCCCTCCTAACAGGGGGAGGCACTGAAGCTTTCTTT. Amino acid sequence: CASSPLLTGGGTEAFF.